The 3 T cell receptor beta chains presented below share a single source sample, sequenced in a study of cytomegalovirus exposure and HLA in healthy donors. PCR involved 60 Vbeta and 13 Jbeta primers. Produced via immunoSEQ multiplex PCR; TCRdb's table is partial and in-frame only. The sample includes 160,000 or so clones, 84% of them seen just once. Sequenced material: PBMCs. The receptors were gathered from a man aged 18 to 30 in good health and CMV-seronegative.

The V gene is TRBV9, the J gene TRBJ1-2; D perhaps matches TRBD1 (5 bases). Germline lookup yields CDR1 SGDLS and CDR2 YYNGEE. The CDR3 spans 13 residues. Deletions cut 0 bases from V and 7 bases from J, with 10 bases between. CDR3 protein: CASSVGTPSGYTF. CDR3 DNA sequence: TGTGCCAGCAGCGTAGGGACACCTTCTGGCTACACCTTC.

The J gene is TRBJ1-2, the V gene TRBV5-4, with D possibly being TRBD1 (5 bases). The CDR3 spans 15 residues. Germline V gene sequence: CDR1 SGHNT, CDR2 YYREEE (reference sequence). V was clipped by 4 bases and J by 4 bases, with 17 bases between them. As DNA, the CDR3 is TGTGCCAGCAGCGGACCCTGGGGGGGGAGCTATGGCTACACCTTC. It specifies CASSGPWGGSYGYTF.

This rearrangement joins TRBV18 to TRBJ2-3; no firm D call. This CDR3 has 13 residues. The germline V gene encodes CDR1 KGHSH and CDR2 LQKENI. With 4 bases removed from V and 0 bases from J, the gap between germline ends came to 5 bases. The CDR3 nucleotides read TGTGCCAGCTCACGTTCTAGCACAGATACGCAGTATTTT. This gives the protein CASSRSSTDTQYF. The whole variable domain, filled in from reference TRBV18 and TRBJ2-3, reads NAGVMQNPRHLVRRRGQEARLRCSPMKGHSHVYWYRQLPEEGLKFMVYLQKENIIDESGMPKERFSAEFPKEGPSILRIQQVVRGDSAAYFCASSRSSTDTQYFGPGTRLTVL.